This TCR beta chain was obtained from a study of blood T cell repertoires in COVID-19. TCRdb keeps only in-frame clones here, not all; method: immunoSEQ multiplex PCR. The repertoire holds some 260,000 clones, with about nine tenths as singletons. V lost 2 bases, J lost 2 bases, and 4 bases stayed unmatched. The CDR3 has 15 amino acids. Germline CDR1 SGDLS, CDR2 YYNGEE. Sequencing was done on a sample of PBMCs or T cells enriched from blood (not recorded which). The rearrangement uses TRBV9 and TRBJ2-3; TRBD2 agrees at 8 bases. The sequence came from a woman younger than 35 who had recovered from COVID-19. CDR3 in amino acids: CASSVERGNTDTQYF. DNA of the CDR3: TGTGCCAGCAGCGTGGAGCGGGGGAACACAGATACGCAGTATTTT. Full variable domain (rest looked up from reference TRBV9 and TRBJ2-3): DSGVTQTPKHLITATGQRVTLRCSPRSGDLSVYWYQQSLDQGLQFLIQYYNGEERAKGNILERFSAQQFPDLHSELNLSSLELGDSALYFCASSVERGNTDTQYFGPGTRLTVL.